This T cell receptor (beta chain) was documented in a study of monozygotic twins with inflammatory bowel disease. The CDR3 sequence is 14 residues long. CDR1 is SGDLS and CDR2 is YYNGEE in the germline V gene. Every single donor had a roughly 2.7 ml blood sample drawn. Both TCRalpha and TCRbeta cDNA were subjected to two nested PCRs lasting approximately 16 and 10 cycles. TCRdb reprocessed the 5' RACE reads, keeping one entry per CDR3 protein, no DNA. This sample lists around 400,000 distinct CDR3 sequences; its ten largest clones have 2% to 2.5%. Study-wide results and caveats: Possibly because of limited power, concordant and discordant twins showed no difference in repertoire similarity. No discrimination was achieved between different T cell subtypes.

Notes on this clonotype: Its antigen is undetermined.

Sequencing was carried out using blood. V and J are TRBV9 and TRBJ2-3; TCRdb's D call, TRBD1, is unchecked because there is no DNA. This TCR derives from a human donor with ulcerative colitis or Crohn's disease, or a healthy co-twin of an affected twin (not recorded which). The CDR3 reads CASSPRQATDTQYF. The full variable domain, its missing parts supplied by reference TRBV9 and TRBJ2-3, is DSGVTQTPKHLITATGQRVTLRCSPRSGDLSVYWYQQSLDQGLQFLIQYYNGEERAKGNILERFSAQQFPDLHSELNLSSLELGDSALYFCASSPRQATDTQYFGPGTRLTVL.